The 15 T cell receptor beta chains presented below share a single source sample, sequenced in a study of T cells after yellow fever vaccination. TCRdb independently ran MiXCR on the 5' RACE reads; one entry per CDR3 protein. The sample has around 140,000 distinct CDR3 sequences, 6.5% to 8.5% seen once. The specimen comprised CD4+ T cells sorted from PBMCs, sampled 5 days after the yellow fever booster vaccination. Every receptor here comes from a man aged 25-45 years who received the YFV17D yellow fever vaccine.

This clonotype was detected many times. V gene TRBV5-1 combines with J gene TRBJ2-1; TRBD2 agrees at 9 bases. From germline, CDR1 is SGHRS and CDR2 YFSETQ. CDR3 length: 15 residues. V trimming: 0 bases; J trimming: 7 bases; junction bases outside the gene matches: 5. This CDR3 reads CASSLVLAGNNEQFF. CDR3 DNA sequence: TGCGCCAGCAGCTTGGTTCTAGCGGGGAATAATGAGCAGTTCTTC.

The rearrangement joins TRBV19 to TRBJ2-1, with D possibly matching TRBD2 (5 bases). The germline V gene has CDR1 LNHDA and CDR2 SQIVND (reference sequence). This CDR3 is 12 amino acids long. V dropped 11 bases and J dropped 6 bases, with 14 bases sitting between them. CDR3 DNA sequence: TGTGCCGGAGTGGAGGTTTCCAATGAGCAGTTCTTC. This sequence encodes CAGVEVSNEQFF. Combining the CDR3 with reference TRBV19 and TRBJ2-1 gives the whole variable domain DGGITQSPKYLFRKEGQNVTLSCEQNLNHDAMYWYRQDPGQGLRLIYYSQIVNDFQKGDIAEGYSVSREKKESFPLTVTSAQKNPTAFYLCAGVEVSNEQFFGPGTRLTVL.

This clonotype was recorded at least ten times. The CDR3 DNA sequence: TGTGCCAGCAGCTTTTTTGAGGACAGACCGTGGGAGACCCAGTACTTC. This sequence encodes CASSFFEDRPWETQYF. V gene TRBV7-8 combines with J gene TRBJ2-5; D perhaps matches TRBD1 (6 bases). Trimming removed 3 bases at V and 5 bases at J, with 19 bases between. Germline values: CDR1 SGHVS, CDR2 FQNEAQ. CDR3 length: 16 residues.

This clonotype was seen at least ten times. The V gene is TRBV10-3, the J gene TRBJ1-2, with D possibly TRBD1 on 5 matching bases. The CDR3 loop spans 14 amino acids. Deletions cut 0 bases from V and 8 bases from J, with 13 bases between. Per germline, CDR1 ENHRY and CDR2 SYGVKD. CDR3 DNA: TGTGCCATCAGTGAGTCATCGGGGACGGTAGGCTACACCTTC. It specifies CAISESSGTVGYTF.

A word on this clonotype: A read error may be the cause here, since a much bigger clone is one base away. This chain connects TRBV4-3 to TRBJ2-5; D possibly uses TRBD1 or TRBD2 (6 bases each). CDR1 and CDR2 (germline): LGHNA, YSLEER. This CDR3 contains 15 residues. CDR3 protein: CASTQGGRQWETQYF. The CDR3 nucleotides read TGCGCCAGCACCCAAGGGGGGAGACAGTGGGAGACCCAGTACTTC.

There are a few counts of this clonotype. The chain links TRBV7-7 to TRBJ2-1, with D tentatively TRBD2 (6 bases). Germline V gene sequence: CDR1 SSHAT, CDR2 FNYEAQ (reference sequence). V dropped 1 base and J dropped 2 bases, with 9 bases sitting between them. The CDR3 covers 15 residues. CDR3 region: CASSLGLVTYNEQFF. The CDR3 region has the DNA TGTGCCAGCAGCTTAGGACTAGTCACCTACAATGAGCAGTTCTTC.

There are many counts of this clonotype. The gene calls are TRBV29-1 and TRBJ2-1; possible D gene TRBD1, 5 bases. V lost 4 bases to trimming and J lost 5 bases, with 15 bases between them. There are 14 residues in the CDR3. The germline V gene encodes CDR1 SQVTM and CDR2 ANQGSEA. The CDR3 region has the DNA TGCAGCGTTGTAATCAGGGTCCCTCACAATGAGCAGTTCTTC. It yields the protein CSVVIRVPHNEQFF.

This clonotype has at least ten counts. The chain is built from TRBV5-1 and TRBJ2-3; 7 bases map to TRBD2. J was trimmed by 1 base and V by 3 bases; bases with no gene match: 2. The CDR3 has 14 residues. Germline assignment: CDR1 SGHRS and CDR2 YFSETQ. CDR3 sequence reads: CASSSTSGTDTQYF. CDR3 bases: TGCGCCAGCAGCTCAACTAGCGGCACAGATACGCAGTATTTT.

This clonotype appeared many times. The chain links TRBV7-9 to TRBJ2-5; no reliable D call. There are 14 residues in the CDR3. Germline V lookup: CDR1 SEHNR, CDR2 FQNEAQ (reference sequence). Deletions cut 3 bases from V and 3 bases from J, with 11 bases between. CDR3 region: CASSLGFTKETQYF. The CDR3 bases are TGTGCCAGCAGCTTGGGATTCACCAAAGAGACCCAGTACTTC.

This clonotype has ten or more counts. This chain uses TRBV18 with TRBJ1-1; 9 nucleotides agree with TRBD1. This CDR3 is built from 18 residues. Germline V gives CDR1 KGHSH, CDR2 LQKENI. J lost 5 bases, V lost 0 bases, and 13 bases had no gene match. The CDR3 reads CASSPPEYRGLGRTEAFF. CDR3 DNA sequence: TGTGCCAGCTCACCACCGGAGTACAGGGGGCTCGGGAGAACTGAAGCTTTCTTT.

This clonotype was counted ten times or more. This rearrangement joins TRBV7-2 to TRBJ1-4; D might be TRBD1 (6 bases). Germline V gives CDR1 SGHTA, CDR2 FQGNSA. The CDR3 is 15 amino acids. Trimming removed 4 bases at V and 0 bases at J, with 9 bases between. The CDR3 coding sequence is TGTGCCAGCAGCTGGCAGGGGCCAACTAATGAAAAACTGTTTTTT. This codes for CASSWQGPTNEKLFF.

This clonotype showed up many times. This sequence joins TRBV5-4 and TRBJ2-5; the D is unclear. Germline loops: CDR1 SGHNT, CDR2 YYREEE (reference sequence). V dropped 0 bases and J dropped 5 bases, with 11 bases sitting between them. The CDR3 contains 14 residues. The CDR3 nucleotides read TGTGCCAGCAGCTTGGGGCCACTCGGGGAGACCCAGTACTTC. Its protein is CASSLGPLGETQYF.

This clonotype was detected many times. The genes are TRBV5-1 and TRBJ2-3, with 10 bases identical to TRBD2. The germline V gene encodes CDR1 SGHRS and CDR2 YFSETQ. This CDR3 region has 15 residues. Trimming took 7 bases from V and 4 from J; bases not matched to a gene: 9. In DNA form, the CDR3 reads TGCGCCAGCTCGAGAAGCGGGAGGGCCGCAGATACGCAGTATTTT. Translated: CASSRSGRAADTQYF.

This clonotype was seen ten or more times. The genes are TRBV5-1 and TRBJ2-1; a weak D match, TRBD2 (5 bases). Germline loops: CDR1 SGHRS, CDR2 YFSETQ. The CDR3 totals 14 residues. Deletions cut 0 bases from V and 6 bases from J, with 10 bases between. The CDR3 sequence: CASSLELASNEQFF. CDR3 sequence (DNA): TGCGCCAGCAGCTTGGAGCTAGCATCCAATGAGCAGTTCTTC.

The chain joins TRBV12-3 or TRBV12-4 to TRBJ1-4; unclear D gene. V dropped 6 bases and J dropped 0 bases, with 5 bases sitting between them. The CDR3 extends over 13 amino acids. The CDR3: CASRGATNEKLFF. Written as DNA, the CDR3 is TGTGCCAGCAGGGGAGCAACTAATGAAAAACTGTTTTTT.